The 13 T cell receptor beta chains presented below share a single source sample, sequenced in a study of blood T cell repertoires in COVID-19. TCRdb's copy holds only in-frame clones and misses some; the assay was immunoSEQ multiplex PCR. This table has roughly 140,000 clones, approximately 90% appearing once. Source material: PBMCs or T cells enriched from blood (not recorded which). The receptors originated from a woman aged 25 to 39 with acute COVID-19.

The rearrangement uses TRBV19 and TRBJ2-7; 9 bases match TRBD1. Losses at the gene ends were 3 bases for V and 2 bases for J; bases not matched to a gene: 2. The CDR3 length is 14 residues. CDR1 LNHDA and CDR2 SQIVND come from the germline V gene (reference sequence). The CDR3 DNA reads TGTGCCAGTAGTATCCGGGACAGGGCCTACGAGCAGTACTTC. Translating gives CASSIRDRAYEQYF.

The table lists this clone with a few counts. The chain employs TRBV6-6 and TRBJ2-1, with D unresolved. The V gene lost 10 bases and the J gene lost 1 base, with 11 bases spanning the gap. Germline values: CDR1 MNHNY, CDR2 SVGAGI (reference sequence). This CDR3 spans 13 amino acids. CDR3 in DNA: TGTGCCACCCAGTTACGTTCCTACAATGAGCAGTTCTTC. It is translated as CATQLRSYNEQFF.

V and J are TRBV4-1 and TRBJ1-6; 7 positions match TRBD1. CDR1 MGHRA and CDR2 YSYEKL come from the germline V gene. The trim removed 5 bases at V and 6 bases at J, leaving 13 bases unmatched. The CDR3 is made up of 17 amino acids. The CDR3 region has the DNA TGCGCCAGCAGCGAACAACAAAACAGGGGAGGTAATTCACCCCTCCACTTT. It encodes CASSEQQNRGGNSPLHF.

The chain uses TRBV6-2 or TRBV6-3 and TRBJ2-7; 9 bases fit TRBD1. Germline V lookup: CDR1 MNHEY, CDR2 SVGEGT. The length of the CDR3 is 14 residues. The V segment lost 2 bases and the J segment 2 bases; nucleotides outside the gene matches: 1. Written as DNA, the CDR3 is TGTGCCAGCAGTTACCGACAGGGGGCCTACGAGCAGTACTTC. The encoded protein is CASSYRQGAYEQYF.

J is TRBJ2-1 and V is TRBV10-2; 8 bases agree with TRBD2. CDR1 is WSHSY, CDR2 SAAADI, per germline. This CDR3 has 19 amino acids. Trimming at V came to 4 bases and at J to 5 bases, leaving 19 bases not matched to a gene. Here the CDR3 DNA reads TGCGCCAGCAGTGCCACCTCGAACTCCGGGACTAGTCTAAACAATGAGCAGTTCTTC. This encodes CASSATSNSGTSLNNEQFF.

The J gene is TRBJ2-1, the V gene TRBV28; TRBD1 is a possible D gene (5 bases). In germline, CDR1 is MDHEN, CDR2 SYDVKM. This CDR3 is built from 15 residues. Deletions cut 6 bases from V and 5 bases from J, with 17 bases between. The CDR3 coding sequence is TGTGCCAGCAGGGCAGGGTTAAGGTTTAACAATGAGCAGTTCTTC. Amino acids: CASRAGLRFNNEQFF.

The chain joins TRBV7-3 to TRBJ2-1; D may be TRBD2 (5 bases). Germline V CDR1 and CDR2: SGHTA, FQGTGA. V was trimmed by 3 bases and J by 5 bases, leaving 8 bases between them. CDR3 size: 13 residues. Written as DNA, the CDR3 is TGTGCCAGCAGCTTGACGACTAACAATGAGCAGTTCTTC. Translation gives CASSLTTNNEQFF.

This sequence joins TRBV5-4 and TRBJ1-6; no reliable D call. Looked up from germline, CDR1 is SGHNT and CDR2 is YYREEE (reference sequence). The CDR3 extends over 14 amino acids. With 0 bases removed from V and 7 bases from J, the gap between germline ends came to 8 bases. CDR3 protein: CASSLVTQNSPLHF. As DNA, the CDR3 is TGTGCCAGCAGCTTGGTGACACAAAATTCACCCCTCCACTTT.

The rearrangement uses TRBV29-1 and TRBJ1-1, with a weak D call TRBD1 (6 bases). Trimming took off 7 bases at V and 0 bases at J, with 15 bases between the two ends. The CDR3 is 14 residues long. Germline V lookup: CDR1 SQVTM, CDR2 ANQGSEA. The CDR3 loop reads CSARRGGMNTEAFF. DNA for the CDR3: TGCAGCGCAAGAAGGGGGGGCATGAACACTGAAGCTTTCTTT.

V usage is TRBV30 and J usage is TRBJ2-7, with 8 positions matching TRBD1. The V segment lost 0 bases and the J segment 2 bases; nucleotides outside the gene matches: 6. There are 15 residues in the CDR3. The germline CDR1 and CDR2 sequences are GTSNPN and SVGIG (reference sequence). CDR3 in DNA: TGTGCCTGGAGTGTCGGCAGGGGGCCAACCTACGAGCAGTACTTC. This sequence encodes CAWSVGRGPTYEQYF. The full variable domain, rest sourced from reference TRBV30 and TRBJ2-7, is SQTIHQWPATLVQPVGSPLSLECTVEGTSNPNLYWYRQAAGRGLQLLFYSVGIGQISSEVPQNLSASRPQDRQFILSSKKLLLSDSGFYLCAWSVGRGPTYEQYFGPGTRLTVT.

V usage is TRBV15 and J usage is TRBJ2-3, with 10 bases that match TRBD1. Unmatched junction bases numbered 8, after V lost 0 bases and J lost 2 bases. The germline V gene has CDR1 LNHNV and CDR2 YYDKDF (reference sequence). This CDR3 comprises 18 residues. The CDR3 is CATSRDFGGQGDTDTQYF. The CDR3, as DNA: TGTGCCACCAGCAGAGATTTTGGCGGACAGGGGGACACAGATACGCAGTATTTT.

The chain links TRBV19 to TRBJ2-1, with D possibly TRBD1 on 5 matching bases. V was clipped by 2 bases and J by 2 bases, with 10 bases between them. Germline assignment: CDR1 LNHDA and CDR2 SQIVND (reference sequence). The CDR3 length is 15 residues. CDR3 bases: TGTGCCAGTAGTATAAGGCAGGGCCCCTACAATGAGCAGTTCTTC. The encoded protein is CASSIRQGPYNEQFF.

A single count supports this clone. The rearrangement joins TRBV21-1 to TRBJ2-7; whether TRBD1, the table's D call, matches the DNA was not checked. TRBV21-1 is labeled a pseudogene. The CDR3 contains 13 residues. CDR3 nucleotide sequence: TGTGCCAACCCTCCTACAGGGGTCCACGAGCAGTACTTC. Protein sequence: CANPPTGVHEQYF.